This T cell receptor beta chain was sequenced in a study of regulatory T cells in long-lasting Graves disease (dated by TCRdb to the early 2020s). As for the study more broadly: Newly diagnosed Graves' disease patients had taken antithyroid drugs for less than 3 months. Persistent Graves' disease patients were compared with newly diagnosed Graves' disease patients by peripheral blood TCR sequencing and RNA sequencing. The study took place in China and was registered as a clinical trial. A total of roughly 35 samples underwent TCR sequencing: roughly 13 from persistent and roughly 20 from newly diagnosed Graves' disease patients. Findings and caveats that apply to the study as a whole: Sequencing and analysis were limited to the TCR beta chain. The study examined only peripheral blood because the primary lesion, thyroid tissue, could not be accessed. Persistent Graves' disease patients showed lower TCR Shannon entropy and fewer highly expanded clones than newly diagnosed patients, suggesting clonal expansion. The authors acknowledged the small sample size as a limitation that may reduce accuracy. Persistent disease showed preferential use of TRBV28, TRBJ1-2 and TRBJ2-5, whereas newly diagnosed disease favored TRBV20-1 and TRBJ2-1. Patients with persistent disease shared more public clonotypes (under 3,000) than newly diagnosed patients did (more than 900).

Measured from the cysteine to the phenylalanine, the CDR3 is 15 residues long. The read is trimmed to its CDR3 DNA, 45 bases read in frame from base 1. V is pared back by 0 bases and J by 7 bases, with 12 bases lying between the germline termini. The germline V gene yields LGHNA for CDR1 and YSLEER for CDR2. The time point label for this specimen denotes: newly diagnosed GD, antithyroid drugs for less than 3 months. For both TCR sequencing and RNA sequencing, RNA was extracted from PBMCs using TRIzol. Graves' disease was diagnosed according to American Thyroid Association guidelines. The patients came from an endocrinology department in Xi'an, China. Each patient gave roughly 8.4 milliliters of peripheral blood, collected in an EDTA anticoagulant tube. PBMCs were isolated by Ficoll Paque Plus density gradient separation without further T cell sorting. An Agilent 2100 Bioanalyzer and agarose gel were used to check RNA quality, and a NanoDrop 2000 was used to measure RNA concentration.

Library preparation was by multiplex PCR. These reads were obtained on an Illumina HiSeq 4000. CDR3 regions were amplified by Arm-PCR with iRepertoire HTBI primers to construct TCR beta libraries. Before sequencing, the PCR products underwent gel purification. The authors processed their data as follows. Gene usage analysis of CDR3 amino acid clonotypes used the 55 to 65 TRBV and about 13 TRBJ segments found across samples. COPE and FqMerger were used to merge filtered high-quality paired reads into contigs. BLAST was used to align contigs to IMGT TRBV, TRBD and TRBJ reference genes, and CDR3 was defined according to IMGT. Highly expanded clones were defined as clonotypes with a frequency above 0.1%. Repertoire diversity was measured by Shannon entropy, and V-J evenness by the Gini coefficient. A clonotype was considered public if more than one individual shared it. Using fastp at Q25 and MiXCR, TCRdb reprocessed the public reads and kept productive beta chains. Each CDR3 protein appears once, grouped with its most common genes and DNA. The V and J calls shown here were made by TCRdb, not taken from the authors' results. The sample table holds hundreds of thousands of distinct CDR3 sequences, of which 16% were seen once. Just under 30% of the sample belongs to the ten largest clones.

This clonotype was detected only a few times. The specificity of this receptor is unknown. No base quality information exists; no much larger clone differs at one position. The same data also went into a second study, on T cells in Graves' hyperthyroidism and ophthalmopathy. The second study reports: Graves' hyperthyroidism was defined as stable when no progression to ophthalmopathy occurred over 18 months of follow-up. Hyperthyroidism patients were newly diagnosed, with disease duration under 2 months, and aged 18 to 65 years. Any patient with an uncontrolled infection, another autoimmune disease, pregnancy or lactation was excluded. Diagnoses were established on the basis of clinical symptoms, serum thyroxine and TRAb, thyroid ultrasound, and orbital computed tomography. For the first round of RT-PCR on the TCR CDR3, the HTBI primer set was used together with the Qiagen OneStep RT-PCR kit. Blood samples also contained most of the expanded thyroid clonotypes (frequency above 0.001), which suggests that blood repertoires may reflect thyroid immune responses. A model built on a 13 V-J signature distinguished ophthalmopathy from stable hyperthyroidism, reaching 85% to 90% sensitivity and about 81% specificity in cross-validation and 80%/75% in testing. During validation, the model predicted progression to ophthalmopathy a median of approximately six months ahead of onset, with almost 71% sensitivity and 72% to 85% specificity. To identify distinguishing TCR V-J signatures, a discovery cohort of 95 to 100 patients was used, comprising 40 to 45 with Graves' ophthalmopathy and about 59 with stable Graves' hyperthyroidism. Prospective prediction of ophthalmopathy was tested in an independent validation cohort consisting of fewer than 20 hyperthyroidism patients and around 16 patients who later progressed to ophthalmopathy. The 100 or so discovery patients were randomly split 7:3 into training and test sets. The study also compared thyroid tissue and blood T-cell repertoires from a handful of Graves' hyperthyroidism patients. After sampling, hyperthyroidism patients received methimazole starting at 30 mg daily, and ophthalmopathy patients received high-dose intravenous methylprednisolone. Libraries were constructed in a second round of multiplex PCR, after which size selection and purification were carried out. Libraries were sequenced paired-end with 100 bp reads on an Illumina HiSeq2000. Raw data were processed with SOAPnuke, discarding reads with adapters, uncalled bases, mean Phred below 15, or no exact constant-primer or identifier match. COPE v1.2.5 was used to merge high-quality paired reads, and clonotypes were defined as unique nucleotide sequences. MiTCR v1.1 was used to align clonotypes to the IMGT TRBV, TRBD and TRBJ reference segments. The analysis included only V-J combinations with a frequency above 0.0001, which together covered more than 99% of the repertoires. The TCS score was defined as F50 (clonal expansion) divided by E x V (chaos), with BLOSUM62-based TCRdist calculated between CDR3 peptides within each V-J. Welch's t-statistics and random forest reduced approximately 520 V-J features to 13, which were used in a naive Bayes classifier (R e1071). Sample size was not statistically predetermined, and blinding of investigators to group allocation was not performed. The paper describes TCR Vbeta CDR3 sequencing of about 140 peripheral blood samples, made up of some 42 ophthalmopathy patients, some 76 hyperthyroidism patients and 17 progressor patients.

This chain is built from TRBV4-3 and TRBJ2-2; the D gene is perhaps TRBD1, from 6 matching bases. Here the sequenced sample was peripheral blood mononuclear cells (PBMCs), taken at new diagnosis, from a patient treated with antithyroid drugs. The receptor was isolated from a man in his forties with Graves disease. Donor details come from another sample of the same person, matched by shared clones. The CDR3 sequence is CASSQETGYLGELFF. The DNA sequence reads TGCGCCAGCAGCCAAGAAACAGGGTACCTCGGGGAGCTGTTTTTT.